This T cell receptor beta chain came from a study of blood T cell repertoires in COVID-19. Study as a whole: The origin of the acute and convalescent COVID-19 samples was the United States, Italy and Spain. The analysed material was cDNA or gDNA that came from T cells, B-cell-depleted T cells, or PBMCs.

This clone was picked up one time. The CDR3 runs to 15 residues. Germline assignment: CDR1 SGHRS and CDR2 YFSETQ. V gave up 0 bases and J gave up 0 bases, with 9 bases separating them. Everyone who took part was roughly 18 to 90 years old, and they came from 20 to 25 US areas. Clinical history reported by participants formed the basis on which cohorts were assigned. Using immunoSEQ multiplex PCR, the repertoire was profiled, and TCRdb retains in-frame clones only, with some absent. The profile shows 220,000 or so clones, 85% to 90% of them singletons. This TCR came from a man aged 45-60 years who had been exposed to COVID-19. Specimen: PBMCs or T cells enriched from blood (not recorded which). The rearrangement uses TRBV5-1 and TRBJ1-1; D gene ambiguous. CDR3 in DNA: TGCGCCAGCAGCTTGGTGGGCCTCATGAACACTGAAGCTTTCTTT. This encodes CASSLVGLMNTEAFF.